This is a list of T cell receptor beta chains from one sample in a study of T cell repertoires in cytomegalovirus infection. One entry per CDR3 protein results from TCRdb running MiXCR on the reads. The top ten hold around a sixth of the sample, which has tens of thousands of distinct CDR3 sequences, 20% to 25% seen once. No antigen has been identified for these receptors. The sample consisted of PBMCs, sequenced either directly or after in vitro stimulation (not recorded which). Receptors were obtained from a human donor in good health (CMV status not recorded). Some clones in this sample may be carry-over from other donors' samples. Both conserved end residues are part of each CDR3. A D gene is named only where the DNA matches it firmly. Part of the rows lack a size; the others show once, few, many or a class for expanded clones.

j_gene: TRBJ1-6; v_gene: TRBV10-3; d_gene: TRBD1; abundance: .; CDR3nt: TGTGCCATCTGGACAGGTCCGAATTCACCCCTCCACTTT; CDR3aa: CAIWTGPNSPLHF
j_gene: TRBJ2-5; v_gene: TRBV6-6; d_gene: .; abundance: .; CDR3nt: TGTGCCAGCACCTCGGAGGCGGGGTATCTCCAAGAGACCCAGTACTTC; CDR3aa: CASTSEAGYLQETQYF
j_gene: TRBJ2-1; v_gene: TRBV5-4; d_gene: .; abundance: many; CDR3nt: TGTGCCAGCACCACCGGAGGGAGGAATGAGCAGTTCTTC; CDR3aa: CASTTGGRNEQFF
j_gene: TRBJ2-1; v_gene: TRBV12-3/TRBV12-4; d_gene: .; abundance: .; CDR3nt: TGTGCCAGCAGTTTGGCGGGGCCGGTCAATGAGCAGTTCTTC; CDR3aa: CASSLAGPVNEQFF
j_gene: TRBJ1-1; v_gene: TRBV27; d_gene: .; abundance: few; CDR3nt: TGTGCCAGCAAAGACAGCGCGCACACTGAAGCTTTCTTT; CDR3aa: CASKDSAHTEAFF
j_gene: TRBJ2-1; v_gene: TRBV7-9; d_gene: .; abundance: many; CDR3nt: TGTGCCAGCAGCGGATGGGACTCTCACAATGAGCAGTTCTTC; CDR3aa: CASSGWDSHNEQFF
j_gene: TRBJ2-3; v_gene: TRBV27; d_gene: .; abundance: many; CDR3nt: TGTGCCAGCAGTTATAGCCCTCGATTCGGAGATACGCAGTATTTT; CDR3aa: CASSYSPRFGDTQYF
j_gene: TRBJ2-5; v_gene: TRBV4-1; d_gene: TRBD2; abundance: few; CDR3nt: TGCGCCAGCAGCCGAGGAGCTAGCGGGGGAACAGAGACCCAGTACTTC; CDR3aa: CASSRGASGGTETQYF
j_gene: TRBJ2-5; v_gene: TRBV29-1; d_gene: TRBD2; abundance: many; CDR3nt: TGCAGCGCTGGGAGTAGCGGGAGCAGTGAGACCCAGTACTTC; CDR3aa: CSAGSSGSSETQYF
j_gene: TRBJ2-7; v_gene: TRBV10-3; d_gene: .; abundance: .; CDR3nt: TGTGCCATCAGAGATCAAGAGGGTCGAGGAACCTCCTACGAGCAGTACTTC; CDR3aa: CAIRDQEGRGTSYEQYF
j_gene: TRBJ1-2; v_gene: TRBV4-1; d_gene: .; abundance: many; CDR3nt: TGCGCCAGCAGCCAAGGAAATGAAGACCTCAGGGGCTACACCTTC; CDR3aa: CASSQGNEDLRGYTF
j_gene: TRBJ2-1; v_gene: TRBV6-2/TRBV6-3; d_gene: .; abundance: .; CDR3nt: TGTGCCAGCAGGAACGACCTCTACAATGAGCAGTTCTTC; CDR3aa: CASRNDLYNEQFF
j_gene: TRBJ1-6; v_gene: TRBV7-2; d_gene: TRBD1; abundance: many; CDR3nt: TGTGCCAGCACCAAGACAGGGGTCTATAATTCACCCCTCCACTTT; CDR3aa: CASTKTGVYNSPLHF
j_gene: TRBJ2-2; v_gene: TRBV28; d_gene: .; abundance: few; CDR3nt: TGTGCCAGCAGTTTGGGCGGGACAGACACCGGGGAGCTGTTTTTT; CDR3aa: CASSLGGTDTGELFF
j_gene: TRBJ1-2; v_gene: TRBV5-5; d_gene: .; abundance: many; CDR3nt: TGTGCCAGCAGCTTGACAGGGTCTAGGTATGGCTACACCTTC; CDR3aa: CASSLTGSRYGYTF
j_gene: TRBJ2-7; v_gene: TRBV19; d_gene: .; abundance: few; CDR3nt: TGTGCCACCAGCGGGGGACAGTACCTCTACGAGCAGTACTTC; CDR3aa: CATSGGQYLYEQYF
j_gene: TRBJ2-3; v_gene: TRBV2; d_gene: .; abundance: .; CDR3nt: TGTGCCAGCAGTGAAGTCGCCCTAGTACTTCGCACAGATACGCAGTATTTT; CDR3aa: CASSEVALVLRTDTQYF
j_gene: TRBJ1-2; v_gene: TRBV19; d_gene: TRBD1; abundance: .; CDR3nt: TGTGCCAGTACCCCCGCCCGACAGGGGACGTACGGCTATGGCTACACCTTC; CDR3aa: CASTPARQGTYGYGYTF
j_gene: TRBJ2-7; v_gene: TRBV5-4; d_gene: TRBD1; abundance: few; CDR3nt: TGTGCCAGCAGCTTAGACAGGGATGGCTACGAGCAGTACTTC; CDR3aa: CASSLDRDGYEQYF
j_gene: TRBJ2-7; v_gene: TRBV7-9; d_gene: TRBD1; abundance: .; CDR3nt: TGTGCCAGCAGTTCGGGACAGTCCTACGAGCAGTACTTC; CDR3aa: CASSSGQSYEQYF
j_gene: TRBJ1-5; v_gene: TRBV7-6; d_gene: .; abundance: many; CDR3nt: TGTGCCAGCAGCAAAAGAATCGGGGCAGCCGATCAGCCCCAGCATTTT; CDR3aa: CASSKRIGAADQPQHF
j_gene: TRBJ2-1; v_gene: TRBV27; d_gene: .; abundance: many; CDR3nt: TGTGCCAGCAGTTTACCCGGACAGCAGGCTGAGCAGTTCTTC; CDR3aa: CASSLPGQQAEQFF
j_gene: TRBJ2-7; v_gene: TRBV7-8; d_gene: .; abundance: many; CDR3nt: TGTGCCAGCAGCTTAGCGCTTTCCCTCCCCGCCTACGAGCAGTACTTC; CDR3aa: CASSLALSLPAYEQYF
j_gene: TRBJ1-4; v_gene: TRBV19; d_gene: TRBD1; abundance: few; CDR3nt: TGTGCCAGTAGTCTACGACAGGGACGTGAAAAACTGTTTTTT; CDR3aa: CASSLRQGREKLFF
j_gene: TRBJ1-5; v_gene: TRBV12-3/TRBV12-4; d_gene: .; abundance: few; CDR3nt: TGTGCCAGCAGTCCCCTGGGGAACCAGCCCCAGCATTTT; CDR3aa: CASSPLGNQPQHF
j_gene: TRBJ2-1; v_gene: TRBV4-1; d_gene: .; abundance: many; CDR3nt: TGCGCCAGCACCCGAGGCCCTTTAGTACATTCCAACGATGAGCAGTTCTTC; CDR3aa: CASTRGPLVHSNDEQFF
j_gene: TRBJ1-2; v_gene: TRBV28; d_gene: .; abundance: .; CDR3nt: TGTGCCAGCAGTTTATGGGGGACATCGAACTATGGCTACACCTTC; CDR3aa: CASSLWGTSNYGYTF
j_gene: TRBJ2-3; v_gene: TRBV7-8; d_gene: .; abundance: .; CDR3nt: TGTGCCAGCAGCTTAGAAGCAGGCCCGGGAGCAGATACGCAGTATTTT; CDR3aa: CASSLEAGPGADTQYF
j_gene: TRBJ1-1; v_gene: TRBV7-2; d_gene: .; abundance: many; CDR3nt: TGTGCCAGCCAAGGACAGAGGAACACTGAAGCTTTCTTT; CDR3aa: CASQGQRNTEAFF
j_gene: TRBJ2-1; v_gene: TRBV20-1; d_gene: .; abundance: .; CDR3nt: TGCAGTGCTATTCAGGGGAGAAATGAGCAGTTCTTC; CDR3aa: CSAIQGRNEQFF
j_gene: TRBJ2-7; v_gene: TRBV7-2; d_gene: TRBD2; abundance: many; CDR3nt: TGTGCCAGCAGCTCGTACTCGCGGGGGGACCCGTACTTC; CDR3aa: CASSSYSRGDPYF
j_gene: TRBJ2-3; v_gene: TRBV7-2; d_gene: TRBD2; abundance: many; CDR3nt: TGTGCCAGCAGCTTATTGCGGGGGGGCGGAGATACGCAGTATTTT; CDR3aa: CASSLLRGGGDTQYF
j_gene: TRBJ2-1; v_gene: TRBV12-3/TRBV12-4; d_gene: TRBD1; abundance: many; CDR3nt: TGTGCCAGCAGTCTACCGGGACAGGGTTACGATGAGCAGTTCTTC; CDR3aa: CASSLPGQGYDEQFF
j_gene: TRBJ2-5; v_gene: TRBV4-2; d_gene: .; abundance: many; CDR3nt: TGTGCCAGCAGCACCACCCGAACAGGCTGGCGAGAGACCCAGTACTTC; CDR3aa: CASSTTRTGWRETQYF
j_gene: TRBJ2-1; v_gene: TRBV6-2/TRBV6-3; d_gene: TRBD1; abundance: .; CDR3nt: TGTGCCAGCAGTAGGCAGGGGGCCAACTACAATGAGCAGTTCTTC; CDR3aa: CASSRQGANYNEQFF
j_gene: TRBJ2-3; v_gene: TRBV4-1; d_gene: .; abundance: .; CDR3nt: TGCGCCAGCAGCCAAGGGCCGGGACCCCTCACAGATACGCAGTATTTT; CDR3aa: CASSQGPGPLTDTQYF
j_gene: TRBJ1-6; v_gene: TRBV4-1; d_gene: .; abundance: many; CDR3nt: TGCGCCAGCAGCCTCAACAGCAATTCACCCCTCCACTTT; CDR3aa: CASSLNSNSPLHF
j_gene: TRBJ2-7; v_gene: TRBV7-7; d_gene: .; abundance: few; CDR3nt: TGTGCCAGCAGCTTAGAACAGGGCTACGAGCAGTACTTC; CDR3aa: CASSLEQGYEQYF
j_gene: TRBJ2-1; v_gene: TRBV29-1; d_gene: TRBD2; abundance: few; CDR3nt: TGCAGCGTTGAAGAGTTACTAGCGGGAGTCGGGCAGTTCTTC; CDR3aa: CSVEELLAGVGQFF
j_gene: TRBJ2-1; v_gene: TRBV7-2; d_gene: .; abundance: many; CDR3nt: TGTGCCAGCAGACAGCTTGGGAATGAGCAGTTCTTC; CDR3aa: CASRQLGNEQFF
j_gene: TRBJ2-2; v_gene: TRBV11-2; d_gene: .; abundance: few; CDR3nt: TGTGCCAGCAGCTCCCGAGGGCTTTCCGGGGAGCTGTTTTTT; CDR3aa: CASSSRGLSGELFF
j_gene: TRBJ1-1; v_gene: TRBV4-1; d_gene: .; abundance: .; CDR3nt: TGCGCCAGCAGCCTTGGCAGGGTAAGGGGGGCCACTGAAGCTTTCTTT; CDR3aa: CASSLGRVRGATEAFF
j_gene: TRBJ1-1; v_gene: TRBV11-3; d_gene: .; abundance: many; CDR3nt: TGTGCCAGCAGCTTCGGCCGGGGAAACACTGAAGCTTTCTTT; CDR3aa: CASSFGRGNTEAFF
j_gene: TRBJ1-4; v_gene: TRBV6-1; d_gene: .; abundance: many; CDR3nt: TGTGCCAGCAGTGAAGACGGTAGTAATGAAAAACTGTTTTTT; CDR3aa: CASSEDGSNEKLFF
j_gene: TRBJ1-1; v_gene: TRBV30; d_gene: .; abundance: .; CDR3nt: TGTGCCTGGAGTCGACCGGACGGGGGACGGACTGAAGCTTTCTTT; CDR3aa: CAWSRPDGGRTEAFF
j_gene: TRBJ2-1; v_gene: TRBV6-5; d_gene: TRBD2; abundance: .; CDR3nt: TGTGCCAGCAGCCTCTCCGAGGCCTGCGGGGGGGGGTCCTACAATGAGCAGTTCTTC; CDR3aa: CASSLSEACGGGSYNEQFF
j_gene: TRBJ2-2; v_gene: TRBV19; d_gene: .; abundance: few; CDR3nt: TGTGCCAGTATAAAAAACAAGGACACCGGGGAGCTGTTTTTT; CDR3aa: CASIKNKDTGELFF
j_gene: TRBJ2-7; v_gene: TRBV5-1; d_gene: .; abundance: few; CDR3nt: TGCGCCAGCAAGTTTGAAGGGACCGGGGACGAGCAGTACTTC; CDR3aa: CASKFEGTGDEQYF
j_gene: TRBJ2-3; v_gene: TRBV10-3; d_gene: .; abundance: .; CDR3nt: TGTGCCATCAGTGAATTCGCGTCTAGCACAGATACGCAGTATTTT; CDR3aa: CAISEFASSTDTQYF
j_gene: TRBJ2-2; v_gene: TRBV4-3; d_gene: TRBD2; abundance: .; CDR3nt: TGCGCCAGCAGAAAGCGGGAGAACACCGGGGAGCTGTTTTTT; CDR3aa: CASRKRENTGELFF
j_gene: TRBJ1-2; v_gene: TRBV4-1; d_gene: .; abundance: once; CDR3nt: TGCGCCAGCAACAAGGGAGGCAGCTATGGCTACACCTTC; CDR3aa: CASNKGGSYGYTF
j_gene: TRBJ2-7; v_gene: TRBV18; d_gene: TRBD2; abundance: .; CDR3nt: TGTGCCAGCTCACTTAGGATGTTCAGCGGGGACTCCTACGAGCAGTACTTC; CDR3aa: CASSLRMFSGDSYEQYF